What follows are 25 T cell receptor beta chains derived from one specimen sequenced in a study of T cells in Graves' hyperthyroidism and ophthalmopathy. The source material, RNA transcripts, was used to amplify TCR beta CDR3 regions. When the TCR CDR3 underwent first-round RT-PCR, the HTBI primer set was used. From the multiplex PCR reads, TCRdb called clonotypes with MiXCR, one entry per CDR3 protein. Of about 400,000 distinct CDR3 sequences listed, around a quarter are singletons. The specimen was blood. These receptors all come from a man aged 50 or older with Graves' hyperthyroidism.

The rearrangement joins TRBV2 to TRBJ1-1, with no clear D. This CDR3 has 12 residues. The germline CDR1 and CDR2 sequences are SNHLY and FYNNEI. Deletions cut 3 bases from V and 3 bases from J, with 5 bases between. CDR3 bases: TGTGCCAGCAGTGAGATTTACACTGAAGCTTTCTTT. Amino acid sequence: CASSEIYTEAFF.

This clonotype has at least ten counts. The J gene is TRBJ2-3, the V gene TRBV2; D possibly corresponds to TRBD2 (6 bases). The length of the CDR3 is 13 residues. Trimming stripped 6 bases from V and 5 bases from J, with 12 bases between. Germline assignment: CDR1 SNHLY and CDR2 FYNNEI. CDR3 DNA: TGTGCCAGCAGACGGGACTTGGGAGATACGCAGTATTTT. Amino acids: CASRRDLGDTQYF.

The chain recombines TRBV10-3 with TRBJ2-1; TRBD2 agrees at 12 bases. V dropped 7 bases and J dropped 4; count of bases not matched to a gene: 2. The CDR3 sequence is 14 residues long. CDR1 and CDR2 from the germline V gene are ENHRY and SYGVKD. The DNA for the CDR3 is TGTGCCATCAAAGGGACTAGCGGGTACAATGAGCAGTTCTTC. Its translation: CAIKGTSGYNEQFF.

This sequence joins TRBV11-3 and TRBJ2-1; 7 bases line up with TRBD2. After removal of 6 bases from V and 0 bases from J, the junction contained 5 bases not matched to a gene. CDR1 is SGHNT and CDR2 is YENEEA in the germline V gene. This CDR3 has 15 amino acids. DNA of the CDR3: TGTGCCAGCAGTTCCGGGACTACCTCCTACAATGAGCAGTTCTTC. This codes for CASSSGTTSYNEQFF.

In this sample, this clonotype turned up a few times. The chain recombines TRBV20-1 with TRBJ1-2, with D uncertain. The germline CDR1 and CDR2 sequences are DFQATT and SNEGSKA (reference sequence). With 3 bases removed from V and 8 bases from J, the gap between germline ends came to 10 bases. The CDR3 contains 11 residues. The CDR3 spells CSASPRQGYTF. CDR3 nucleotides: TGCAGTGCTAGCCCCCGCCAGGGCTACACCTTC.

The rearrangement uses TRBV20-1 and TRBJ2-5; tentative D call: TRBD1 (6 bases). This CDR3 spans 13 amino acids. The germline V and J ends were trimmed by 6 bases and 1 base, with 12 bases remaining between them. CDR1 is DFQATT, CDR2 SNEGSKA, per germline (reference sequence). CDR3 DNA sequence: TGCAGTGCACGTGGACAGTCCCAAGAGACCCAGTACTTC. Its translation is CSARGQSQETQYF.

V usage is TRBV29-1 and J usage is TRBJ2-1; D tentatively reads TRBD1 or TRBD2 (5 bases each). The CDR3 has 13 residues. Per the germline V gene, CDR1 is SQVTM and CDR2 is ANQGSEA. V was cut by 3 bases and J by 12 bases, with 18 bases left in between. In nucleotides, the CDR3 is TGCAGCGTTGATCCCGGGACCTTAAAGGGGCAGTTCTTC. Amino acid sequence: CSVDPGTLKGQFF.

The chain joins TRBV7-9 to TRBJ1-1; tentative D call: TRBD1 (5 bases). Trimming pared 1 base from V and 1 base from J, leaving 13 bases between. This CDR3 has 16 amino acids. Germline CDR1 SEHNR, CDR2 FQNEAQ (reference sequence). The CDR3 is CASSLEAGAGNTEAFF. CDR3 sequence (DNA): TGTGCCAGCAGCTTAGAGGCTGGGGCTGGGAACACTGAAGCTTTCTTT.

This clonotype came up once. The CDR3 bases are TGCAGTGCTTTGGGAGGAGGGGACGGCTACACCTTC. This sequence encodes CSALGGGDGYTF. V is TRBV20-1 and J is TRBJ1-2, with D perhaps TRBD1 (5 bases). With 5 bases removed from V and 8 bases from J, the gap between germline ends came to 15 bases. The CDR3 is 12 amino acids. Germline-derived CDR1 and CDR2 are DFQATT and SNEGSKA (reference sequence).

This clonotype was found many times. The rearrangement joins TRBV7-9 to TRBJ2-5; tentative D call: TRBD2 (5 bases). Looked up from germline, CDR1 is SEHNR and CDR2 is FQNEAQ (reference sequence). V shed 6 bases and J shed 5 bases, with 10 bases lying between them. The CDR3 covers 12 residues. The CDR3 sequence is CASSLRGETQYF. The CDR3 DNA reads TGTGCCAGCAGTTTAAGAGGGGAGACCCAGTACTTC.

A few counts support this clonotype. CDR3 DNA sequence: TGTGCCAGCAGTCCCTGGACTAGCGGGAGGTCCTACGAGCAGTACTTC. Translated: CASSPWTSGRSYEQYF. The rearrangement uses TRBV27 and TRBJ2-7, with 14 bases fitting TRBD2. Germline CDR1 and CDR2: MNHEY and SMNVEV (reference sequence). J lost 1 base, V lost 5 bases, and 4 bases had no gene match. This CDR3 comprises 16 residues.

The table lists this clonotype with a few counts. Here the CDR3 DNA reads TGCGCCAGCAGCGCCGGACTAGCTTACACAGATACGCAGTATTTT. This encodes CASSAGLAYTDTQYF. The chain has TRBV5-1 and TRBJ2-3; TRBD2 aligns across 8 bases. V trimming: 4 bases; J trimming: 2 bases; junction bases outside the gene matches: 6. CDR1 is SGHRS and CDR2 is YFSETQ in the germline V gene. This CDR3 has 15 amino acids.

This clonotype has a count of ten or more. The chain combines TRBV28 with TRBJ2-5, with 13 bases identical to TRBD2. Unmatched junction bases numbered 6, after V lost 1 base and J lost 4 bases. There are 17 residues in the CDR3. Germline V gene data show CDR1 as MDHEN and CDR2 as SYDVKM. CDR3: CASSLSWTSGSGETQYF. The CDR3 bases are TGTGCCAGCAGTTTATCATGGACTAGCGGGAGCGGAGAGACCCAGTACTTC.

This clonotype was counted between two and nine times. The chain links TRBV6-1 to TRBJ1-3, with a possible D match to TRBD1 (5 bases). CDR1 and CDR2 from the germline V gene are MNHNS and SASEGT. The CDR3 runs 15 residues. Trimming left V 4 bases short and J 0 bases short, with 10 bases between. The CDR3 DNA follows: TGTGCCAGCAGTGGACCAGGACACTCTGGAAACACCATATATTTT. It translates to CASSGPGHSGNTIYF.

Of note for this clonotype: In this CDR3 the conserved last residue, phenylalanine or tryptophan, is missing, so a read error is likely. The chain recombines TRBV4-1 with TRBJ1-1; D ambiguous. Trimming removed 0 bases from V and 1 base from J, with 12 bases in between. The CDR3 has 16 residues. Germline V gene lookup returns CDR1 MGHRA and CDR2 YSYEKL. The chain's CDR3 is CASSQEWGIQNTEAFL. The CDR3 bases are TGCGCCAGCAGCCAAGAATGGGGAATACAGAACACTGAAGCTTTCCTT.

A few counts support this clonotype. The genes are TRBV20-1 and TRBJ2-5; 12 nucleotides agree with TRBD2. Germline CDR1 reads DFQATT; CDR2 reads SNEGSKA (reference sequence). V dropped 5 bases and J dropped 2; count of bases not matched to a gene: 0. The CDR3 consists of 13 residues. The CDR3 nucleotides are TGCAGTGCTGGACTAGCGGGACAAGAGACCCAGTACTTC. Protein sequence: CSAGLAGQETQYF.

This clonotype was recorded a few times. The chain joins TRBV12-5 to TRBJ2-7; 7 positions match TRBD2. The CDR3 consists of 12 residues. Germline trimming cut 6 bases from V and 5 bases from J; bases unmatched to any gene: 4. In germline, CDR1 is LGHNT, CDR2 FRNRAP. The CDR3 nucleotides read TGTGCTAGTGGCCCCGGGACTAACGAGCAGTACTTC. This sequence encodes CASGPGTNEQYF.

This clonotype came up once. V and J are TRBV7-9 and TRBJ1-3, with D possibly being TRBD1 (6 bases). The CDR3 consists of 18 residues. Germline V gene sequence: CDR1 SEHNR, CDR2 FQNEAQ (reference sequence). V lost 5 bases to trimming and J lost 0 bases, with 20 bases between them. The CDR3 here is CASSRIKTGKYSGNTIYF. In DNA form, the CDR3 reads TGTGCCAGCAGCCGAATAAAGACAGGAAAGTACTCTGGAAACACCATATATTTT.

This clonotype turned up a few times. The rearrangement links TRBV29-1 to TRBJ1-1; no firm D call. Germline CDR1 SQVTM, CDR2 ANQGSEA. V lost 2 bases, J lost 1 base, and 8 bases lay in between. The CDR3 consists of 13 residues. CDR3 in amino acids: CSVEIGRNTEAFF. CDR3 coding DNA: TGCAGCGTTGAAATAGGGCGGAACACTGAAGCTTTCTTT. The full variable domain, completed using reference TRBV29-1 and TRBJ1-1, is SAVISQKPSRDICQRGTSLTIQCQVDSQVTMMFWYRQQPGQSLTLIATANQGSEATYESGFVIDKFPISRPNLTFSTLTVSNMSPEDSSIYLCSVEIGRNTEAFFGQGTRLTVV.

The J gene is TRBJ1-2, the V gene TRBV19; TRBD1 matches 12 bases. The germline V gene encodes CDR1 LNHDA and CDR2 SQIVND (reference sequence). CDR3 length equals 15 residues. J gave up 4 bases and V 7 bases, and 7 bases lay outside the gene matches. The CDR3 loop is CASTGQGAPFYGYTF. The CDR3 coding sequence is TGTGCCAGTACGGGACAGGGGGCTCCGTTCTATGGCTACACCTTC.

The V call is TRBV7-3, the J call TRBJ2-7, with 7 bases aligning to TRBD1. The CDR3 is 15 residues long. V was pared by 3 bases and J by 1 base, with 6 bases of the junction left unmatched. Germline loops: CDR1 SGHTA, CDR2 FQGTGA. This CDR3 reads CASSLDRTLSYEQYF. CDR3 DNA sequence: TGTGCCAGCAGCTTGGACAGGACCCTTTCCTACGAGCAGTACTTC.

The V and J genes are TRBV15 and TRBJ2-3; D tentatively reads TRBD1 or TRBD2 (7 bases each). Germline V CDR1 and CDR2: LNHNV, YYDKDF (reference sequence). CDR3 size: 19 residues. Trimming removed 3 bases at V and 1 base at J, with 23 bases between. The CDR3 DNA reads TGTGCCACCAGCAGGACAGGGCGGGAGTCCCACACCCGCACAGATACGCAGTATTTT. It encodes CATSRTGRESHTRTDTQYF.

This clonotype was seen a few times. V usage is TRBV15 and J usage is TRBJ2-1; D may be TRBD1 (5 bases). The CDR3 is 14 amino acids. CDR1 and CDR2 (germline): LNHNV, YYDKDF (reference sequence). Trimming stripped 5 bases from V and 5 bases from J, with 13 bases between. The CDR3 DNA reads TGTGCCACCAGCCTTAGACAGATCGACAATGAGCAGTTCTTC. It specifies CATSLRQIDNEQFF. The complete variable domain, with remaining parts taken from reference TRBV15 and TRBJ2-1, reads DAMVIQNPRYQVTQFGKPVTLSCSQTLNHNVMYWYQQKSSQAPKLLFHYYDKDFNNEADTPDNFQSRRPNTSFCFLDIRSPGLGDTAMYLCATSLRQIDNEQFFGPGTRLTVL.

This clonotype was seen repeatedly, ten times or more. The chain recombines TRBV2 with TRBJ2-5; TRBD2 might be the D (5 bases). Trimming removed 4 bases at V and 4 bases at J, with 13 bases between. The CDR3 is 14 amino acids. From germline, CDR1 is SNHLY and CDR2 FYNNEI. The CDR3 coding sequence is TGTGCCAGCAGTGTCCGGCGAGGGTCAGAGACCCAGTACTTC. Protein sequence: CASSVRRGSETQYF. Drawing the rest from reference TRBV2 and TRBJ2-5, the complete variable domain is EPEVTQTPSHQVTQMGQEVILRCVPISNHLYFYWYRQILGQKVEFLVSFYNNEISEKSEIFDDQFSVERPDGSNFTLKIRSTKLEDSAMYFCASSVRRGSETQYFGPGTRLLVL.

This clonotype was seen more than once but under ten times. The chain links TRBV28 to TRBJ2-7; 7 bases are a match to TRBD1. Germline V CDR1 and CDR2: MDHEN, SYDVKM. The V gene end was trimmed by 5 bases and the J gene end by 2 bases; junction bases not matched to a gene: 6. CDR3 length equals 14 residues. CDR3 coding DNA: TGTGCCAGCAGTGAAGGGACAGCCACCTACGAGCAGTACTTC. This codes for CASSEGTATYEQYF.